This TCR beta chain was found in a study of T cells in Graves' hyperthyroidism and ophthalmopathy. Overall study results and limits: Within blood appeared most thyroid clonotypes that had expanded above 0.001.

The table lists this clonotype with many counts. Its specificity is unknown. Germline lookup yields CDR1 SGHDT and CDR2 YYEEEE. The CDR3 length is 15 residues. Deletions cut 3 bases from V and 0 bases from J, with 11 bases between. TCR beta CDR3 region amplification was performed from RNA transcripts. Carried out on the TCR CDR3, a first-round RT-PCR used the HTBI primer set. MiXCR, run by TCRdb on the multiplex PCR reads, gives a single entry per CDR3 protein. The table includes hundreds of thousands of distinct CDR3 sequences, approximately 16% detected once. Ophthalmopathy patients had moderate-to-severe active disease, CAS ≥3, NOSPECS ≥4, and disease duration under 3 months.

The TCR comes from a woman aged 55-69 years with Graves' ophthalmopathy. The specimen sequenced was blood. This chain connects TRBV5-6 to TRBJ2-3; a weak D match, TRBD2 (6 bases). CDR3 loop: CASSSGTVSTDTQYF. The CDR3 nucleotides are TGTGCCAGCAGCTCCGGGACTGTTAGCACAGATACGCAGTATTTT.